The clone carrying this T cell receptor beta chain was counted a few times. The antigen remains undetermined. The sample comes from a study of identical twins. Template switching added a universal primer site, and cDNA bore unique molecular identifiers. One entry per CDR3 protein results from TCRdb running MiXCR on the 5' RACE reads. The table includes approximately 600,000 distinct CDR3 sequences, under 8.5% detected once. Study results and caveats: Less excess twin sharing appeared in beta out-of-frame sequences. Cord blood beta clonotypes that were abundant carried fewer insertions, and memory repertoires showed no such trend.

This sample was shared with a second study, whose subject was yellow fever vaccine responses in identical twins.

The origin of this receptor is a woman between 18 and 30 years old in good health. The sequenced sample was PBMCs.

CDR3 sequence (DNA): TGTGCCAGCAGTTTGAGTTTCCGGGTTCGGACCGGGGAGCTGTTTTTT. Its protein product is CASSLSFRVRTGELFF. The chain couples TRBV28 to TRBJ2-2; unclear D gene. CDR3 length: 16 residues. Germline V gene lookup returns CDR1 MDHEN and CDR2 SYDVKM. V shed 3 bases and J shed 5 bases, with 16 bases lying between them. The full variable domain, its missing parts supplied by reference TRBV28 and TRBJ2-2, is DVKVTQSSRYLVKRTGEKVFLECVQDMDHENMFWYRQDPGLGLRLIYFSYDVKMKEKGDIPEGYSVSREKKERFSLILESASTNQTSMYLCASSLSFRVRTGELFFGEGSRLTVL.